The 10 T cell receptor beta chains given below trace back to one sample, sequenced in a study of a mutant IDH1 vaccine in newly diagnosed glioma. Method: immunoSEQ multiplex PCR; TCRdb's copy keeps in-frame clones and lacks some. This repertoire shows about 94,000 clones, roughly 90% found once; its top ten account for roughly 0.74%. No antigen has been assigned to these receptors. Time point specified: week 47, end of study. Vaccination used 300 ug of mutant IDH1 20-mer peptide per dose, with topical imiquimod. The source was PBMCs, collected from a glioma patient whose treatment included an IDH1 peptide vaccine. The receptor set was obtained from a woman aged 45-65 years with glioma.

The chain couples TRBV28 to TRBJ2-3; maybe TRBD2 (7 bases). V was trimmed by 7 bases and J by 5 bases, leaving 28 bases between them. Germline V gives CDR1 MDHEN, CDR2 SYDVKM. This CDR3 has 18 residues. Here the CDR3 reads CASTPGGRGGVVGDTQYF. The CDR3 DNA reads TGTGCCAGCACCCCTGGTGGGCGCGGGGGCGTAGTAGGAGATACGCAGTATTTT.

This clone was observed a handful of times. The chain links TRBV4-2 to TRBJ2-7; D is tentatively TRBD1 or TRBD2 (5 bases each). Germline V gene lookup returns CDR1 LGHNA and CDR2 YNFKEQ. The CDR3 runs 13 residues. V lost 1 base, J lost 2 bases, and 6 bases lay in between. The CDR3 nucleotides read TGTGCCAGCAGCCAAGTGGGACCCTACGAGCAGTACTTC. Its protein product is CASSQVGPYEQYF.

V usage is TRBV9 and J usage is TRBJ2-3; 10 bases are a match to TRBD2. Germline V lookup: CDR1 SGDLS, CDR2 YYNGEE. This CDR3 contains 14 residues. The ends lost 2 bases at V and 7 bases at J; junction bases unmatched: 4. CDR3 loop: CASSVLAGVNTQYF. Here the CDR3 DNA reads TGTGCCAGCAGCGTCCTAGCGGGAGTAAATACGCAGTATTTT.

This chain links TRBV18 with TRBJ1-2; maybe TRBD1 (6 bases). The CDR3 has 17 residues. V lost 1 base and J 0 bases, leaving 15 bases between the germline ends. Germline V gives CDR1 KGHSH, CDR2 LQKENI. The CDR3 reads CASSPRGQGSSNYGYTF. For the CDR3, the DNA is TGTGCCAGCTCACCACGGGGGCAGGGTTCGTCTAACTATGGCTACACCTTC. Full variable domain (remainder filled in from reference TRBV18 and TRBJ1-2): NAGVMQNPRHLVRRRGQEARLRCSPMKGHSHVYWYRQLPEEGLKFMVYLQKENIIDESGMPKERFSAEFPKEGPSILRIQQVVRGDSAAYFCASSPRGQGSSNYGYTFGSGTRLTVV.

This chain uses TRBV28 with TRBJ1-5; TRBD1 might be the D (6 bases). Germline values: CDR1 MDHEN, CDR2 SYDVKM. The CDR3 runs to 17 residues. V was clipped by 7 bases and J by 0 bases, with 19 bases between them. CDR3 DNA sequence: TGTGCCAGCATACGGGGGCGCAGATTTGGTAGCAATCAGCCCCAGCATTTT. It encodes CASIRGRRFGSNQPQHF.

This clone occurred a few times. The chain carries TRBV5-4 and TRBJ1-1, with 9 positions matching TRBD1. CDR1 is SGHNT, CDR2 YYREEE, per germline (reference sequence). This CDR3 spans 13 amino acids. Trimming took 2 bases from V and 12 from J; bases not matched to a gene: 8. In nucleotides, the CDR3 is TGTGCCAGCAGCTTCCCGGGACAGGGTAGACCTTTCTTT. Protein product: CASSFPGQGRPFF.

This clone came up once. The chain carries TRBV4-1 and TRBJ2-3; no firm D call. CDR1 is MGHRA and CDR2 is YSYEKL in the germline V gene. Trimming cost V 1 base and J 6 bases, with 17 bases left between them. The CDR3 sequence is 16 residues long. The CDR3 protein is CASSQVGRKAIDTQYF. For the CDR3, the DNA is TGCGCCAGCAGCCAAGTTGGCCGGAAGGCTATCGATACGCAGTATTTT.

The CDR3 region is CASSHPQGRGYEQYF. CDR3 nucleotide sequence: TGTGCCAGCAGCCACCCACAGGGAAGGGGGTACGAGCAGTACTTC. V gene TRBV7-9 combines with J gene TRBJ2-7, with D maybe TRBD1 (6 bases). V was clipped by 5 bases and J by 4 bases, with 18 bases between them. This CDR3 is 15 amino acids long. Germline CDR1 SEHNR, CDR2 FQNEAQ (reference sequence).

V is TRBV7-3 and J is TRBJ2-1, with D uncertain. V lost 1 base and J 0 bases, leaving 10 bases between the germline ends. Germline values: CDR1 SGHTA, CDR2 FQGTGA. There are 16 residues in the CDR3. DNA for the CDR3: TGTGCCAGCAGCTTAATGGGCGGTAGCTCCTACAATGAGCAGTTCTTC. This codes for CASSLMGGSSYNEQFF.

The rearrangement joins TRBV5-1 to TRBJ1-1, with D possibly TRBD1 on 5 matching bases. Looked up from germline, CDR1 is SGHRS and CDR2 is YFSETQ. This CDR3 spans 15 amino acids. Trimming removed 1 base from V and 5 bases from J, with 15 bases in between. CDR3 sequence (DNA): TGCGCCAGCAGCTTGTACCTTGGGGGGACTACTGAAGCTTTCTTT. Translated: CASSLYLGGTTEAFF.